These T cell receptor beta chains were read from a single sample in a study of T cell responses to AZD1222 COVID-19 vaccine. Libraries were prepared by immunoSEQ multiplex PCR; TCRdb keeps only in-frame clonotypes and omits some of them. The data contain roughly 120,000 clones, roughly 91% of them seen just once; the ten biggest clones take up 1% to 1.5%. The sample consisted of peripheral blood, taken on day 0 of AZD1222 vaccination. These receptors all stem from an adult in good health. CDR3s leave out the opening cysteine and the closing phenylalanine or tryptophan.

>TRBJ1-1|TRBV25-1
ASSKRGMNTEAF
>TRBJ2-7|TRBV27
ASSLSTGIYEQY
>TRBJ2-7|TRBV5-4
ASSWATDGAYEQY
>TRBJ2-7|TRBV29-1
SVTRGIEYEQY
>TRBJ1-2|TRBV5-6
ASSFGPAFT
>TRBJ2-3|TRBV11-2
ASSLRTEGSGSTDTQY
>TRBJ1-2|TRBV12-3/TRBV12-4
ASTLPGAYGYT
>TRBJ1-2|TRBV5-1
ASSLGSGTINYGYT
>TRBJ2-7|TRBV27
ASSPPVGTGYHEQY
>TRBJ2-1|TRBV30
AWRLAGGIDEQF
>TRBJ2-7|TRBV5-1
ASSLEAYMGEQY
>TRBJ1-1|TRBV29-1
SVEGKTNTEAF
>TRBJ2-2|TRBV5-4
ASSLDAGVNTGELF
>TRBJ1-1|TRBV5-8
ASSSRQGLMNTEAF
>TRBJ1-6|TRBV7-2
ASSSRGRGDNSPLH
>TRBJ2-2|TRBV15
ATSRDLTGELF
>TRBJ2-3|TRBV5-4
ASSLRTSGGGTDTQY
>TRBJ2-7|TRBV12-5
ASGLQGPEQY
>TRBJ2-1|TRBV5-6
ASSSSRSSYNEQF
>TRBJ1-1|TRBV2
ASSVVTVNTEAF
>TRBJ2-7|TRBV7-6
ASSLHPGQGAYEQY
>TRBJ1-3|TRBV19
ASSIRTGGTGNTIY
>TRBJ2-1|TRBV7-7
ASSFGGEASYNEQF
>TRBJ2-3|TRBV3-1/TRBV3-2
ASSRGRLAGITDTQY
>TRBJ1-6|TRBV4-1
ASSPVGRDSPLH
>TRBJ1-2|TRBV5-1
ASRRGGEDYGYT
>TRBJ1-2|TRBV7-2
ASSWAKAGYT
>TRBJ1-2|TRBV5-4
ASSLYGGIANYGYT
>TRBJ1-2|TRBV19
ASSLDRTYGYT
>TRBJ1-4|TRBV18
ASSPRTGREKLF
>TRBJ1-5|TRBV3-1/TRBV3-2
ASSSGQRLMAQH
>TRBJ2-3|TRBV6-5
ASSGGDHTDTQY
>TRBJ1-4|TRBV2
ASSSGTGEKLF
>TRBJ2-2|TRBV11-2
ASSLNRNTGELF
>TRBJ2-1|TRBV21-1
ASNGQVALTENNEQF
>TRBJ2-3|TRBV5-1
ASSWGRGGGTDTQY
>TRBJ2-1|TRBV6-2/TRBV6-3
ASSYPTASVRQF
>TRBJ1-5|TRBV19
ASSLGQGPYSNQPQH
>TRBJ1-6|TRBV11-3
ASSRSGQGNSPLH
>TRBJ2-2|TRBV11-2
ASSLVGGQSTGELF
>TRBJ1-1|TRBV27
ASRLSRDRVTEAF
>TRBJ2-7|TRBV9
ASSEMGYKGNEQY
>TRBJ2-7|TRBV3-1/TRBV3-2
ASSPLGYEQY
>TRBJ1-4|TRBV6-5
ASSYSRATNEKLF
>TRBJ2-7|TRBV19
ASSSSGGYEQY
>TRBJ1-2|TRBV2
ASSQTRRGYT
>TRBJ2-7|TRBV9
ASSRNSGGYEQY
>TRBJ1-6|TRBV19
ASSGTGGASPLH